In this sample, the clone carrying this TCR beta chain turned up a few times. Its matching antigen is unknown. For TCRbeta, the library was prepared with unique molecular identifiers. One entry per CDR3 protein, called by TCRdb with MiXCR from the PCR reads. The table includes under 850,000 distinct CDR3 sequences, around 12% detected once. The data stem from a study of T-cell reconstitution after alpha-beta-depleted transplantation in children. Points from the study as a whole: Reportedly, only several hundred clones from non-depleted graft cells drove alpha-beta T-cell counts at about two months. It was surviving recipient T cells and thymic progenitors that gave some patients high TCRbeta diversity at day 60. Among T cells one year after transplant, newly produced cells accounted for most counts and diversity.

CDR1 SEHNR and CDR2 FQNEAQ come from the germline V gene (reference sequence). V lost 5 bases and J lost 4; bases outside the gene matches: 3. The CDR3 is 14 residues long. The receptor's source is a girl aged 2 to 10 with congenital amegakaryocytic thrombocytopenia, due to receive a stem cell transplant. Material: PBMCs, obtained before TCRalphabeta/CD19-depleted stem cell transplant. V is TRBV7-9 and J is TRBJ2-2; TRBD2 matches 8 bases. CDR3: CASSTTSGTGELFF. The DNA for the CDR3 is TGTGCCAGCAGCACAACTAGCGGCACCGGGGAGCTGTTTTTT.